Described below is a single T cell receptor (beta chain) sequence and its context. The data belong to a study of blood T cell repertoires in COVID-19. About the research overall: COVID-19 samples collected from the United States, Italy and Spain covered acute and convalescent phases. Nucleic acid was either cDNA or gDNA, and it came from T cells, B-cell-depleted T cells, or PBMCs.

Authors' data handling: Reference gene primer amplification in the assay estimated nucleated cell counts. Profiled with immunoSEQ multiplex PCR; TCRdb holds only in-frame clones, not every one. The V and J calls and clone size are taken from that table; D and trimming were inferred from the DNA. The sample lists some 120,000 clones, about four fifths seen once, with 15% to 20% in the top ten. The source is a woman aged 45-59 years with acute or convalescent COVID-19. Sequenced material: peripheral blood.

The CDR3 protein is CASGGQGGSTEAFF. DNA for the CDR3: TGCGCCAGCGGGGGCCAGGGGGGTAGCACTGAAGCTTTCTTT. The V and J genes are TRBV5-1 and TRBJ1-1; 7 bases are shared with TRBD1. CDR1 SGHRS and CDR2 YFSETQ come from the germline V gene. The CDR3 has 14 amino acids. J was trimmed by 4 bases and V by 7 bases; bases with no gene match: 10.